These 8 T cell receptor beta chains share one sample of origin, sequenced in a study of radiation and T cells in renal cell carcinoma. Stated time point: blood 4 weeks post-SBRT, at nephrectomy. Treatment meaning: 15 Gy SBRT to primary tumor, nephrectomy 4 weeks later. Here immunoSEQ multiplex PCR was the method, and the copy in TCRdb shows in-frame clones only, minus some. The table lists about 77,000 clones, approximately 87% of them singletons. Sample: blood, taken from a patient whose treatment included radiotherapy and nephrectomy. The receptors shown here come from an older woman with renal cell carcinoma.

The CDR3 sequence: CASSSTDYGYTF. The CDR3 coding sequence is TGTGCCAGCAGCTCGACAGATTATGGCTACACCTTC. The chain carries TRBV5-4 and TRBJ1-2, with a tentative D call TRBD1 (5 bases). The CDR3 sequence is 12 residues long. From germline, CDR1 is SGHNT and CDR2 YYREEE (reference sequence). V was clipped by 3 bases and J by 5 bases, with 8 bases between them.

This chain links TRBV15 with TRBJ2-2, with 7 bases lining up with TRBD1. Trimming cost V 5 bases and J 8 bases; bases outside gene matches: 11. In germline, CDR1 is LNHNV, CDR2 YYDKDF (reference sequence). The CDR3 runs 15 residues. DNA of the CDR3: TGTGCCACCAGCCCGACAGGGCGTGGGAATGGGGAGCTGTTTTTT. It yields the protein CATSPTGRGNGELFF.

The CDR3 DNA is TGTGCCAGCAGCCAAGATTCGCGCGGGTTTGAGACCCAGTACTTC. As protein: CASSQDSRGFETQYF. This chain joins TRBV4-2 and TRBJ2-5, with a possible D match to TRBD2 (5 bases). The CDR3 has 15 residues. From germline, CDR1 is LGHNA and CDR2 YNFKEQ. Deletions cut 0 bases from V and 5 bases from J, with 13 bases between.

J is TRBJ2-3 and V is TRBV7-9; 12 nucleotides match TRBD2. Germline trimming cut 3 bases from V and 4 bases from J; bases unmatched to any gene: 5. The CDR3 is made up of 16 amino acids. The germline gives CDR1 SEHNR, CDR2 FQNEAQ (reference sequence). CDR3 in DNA: TGTGCCAGCAGCTTCGGACTAGCGGGAATCCCAGATACGCAGTATTTT. Its translation is CASSFGLAGIPDTQYF.

The chain is built from TRBV2 and TRBJ2-7, with 8 bases matching TRBD1. This CDR3 has 15 residues. Losses at the gene ends were 5 bases for V and 2 bases for J; bases not matched to a gene: 8. Germline V gene lookup returns CDR1 SNHLY and CDR2 FYNNEI. In nucleotides, the CDR3 is TGTGCCAGCAGTAAGTCCGGGACAGGACCCTACGAGCAGTACTTC. Translated: CASSKSGTGPYEQYF.

This clone appeared a single time. The CDR3 protein is CASSSQTSGSLRQYF. In DNA form, the CDR3 reads TGTGCCAGCAGCTCACAGACTAGCGGGAGCTTAAGGCAGTATTTT. The chain combines TRBV7-6 with TRBJ2-3; 12 nucleotides align to TRBD2. The CDR3 has 15 residues. The junction had 10 bases not matched to a gene; V was cut back by 4 bases and J by 11 bases. CDR1 is SGHVS, CDR2 FNYEAQ, per germline.

V and J are TRBV9 and TRBJ2-1; D remains ambiguous. Trimming shortened V by 3 bases and J by 2 bases, and 12 bases separated the two germline ends. The germline V gene encodes CDR1 SGDLS and CDR2 YYNGEE. This CDR3 has 15 residues. The CDR3 loop reads CASSASPSPYNEQFF. The CDR3 DNA follows: TGTGCCAGCAGCGCCAGCCCAAGCCCCTACAATGAGCAGTTCTTC.

The chain is built from TRBV5-1 and TRBJ1-2; TRBD1 matches at 11 bases. Germline V CDR1 and CDR2: SGHRS, YFSETQ. V lost 3 bases, J lost 8 bases, and 6 bases stayed unmatched. This CDR3 spans 14 amino acids. The CDR3 spells CASSYGQGAGGYTF. DNA of the CDR3: TGCGCCAGCAGCTACGGACAGGGGGCGGGAGGCTACACCTTC.